The sample holds a few counts of the clone carrying this T cell receptor (beta chain). Its antigen is unidentified. A junction end diverges from the germline sequence, so it may reflect a read error. The data belong to a study of cytomegalovirus exposure and HLA in healthy donors. Points from the study as a whole: The study put under 200 TCR beta chains on its list as cytomegalovirus-associated. Diagnosis of cytomegalovirus status made by the classifier reportedly showed high specificity and sensitivity. TCR beta V- and J-gene trimming was later associated with a missense DCLRE1C variant.

The PCR used 60 Vbeta and 13 Jbeta primers. Original processing methods: Some 11 million of the 80 million or so unique TCR beta chains counted in a later analysis were shared. The table came from immunoSEQ multiplex PCR; TCRdb's copy has only in-frame clones and leaves some out. Clone size and the V and J calls come from that table; the DNA yielded D and trimming. The sample has 150,000 to 200,000 clones, around 79% seen once; the top ten hold 0.65% to 0.75%. Germline-derived CDR1 and CDR2 are SEHNR and FQNEAQ (reference sequence). The CDR3 length is 16 residues. This receptor was obtained from a woman between 40 and 50 years old in good health and CMV-seronegative. The chain uses TRBV7-9 and TRBJ2-3; possible D gene TRBD1, 6 bases. The sample was PBMCs. CDR3 bases: TGTTCCAGCACCTACAGCCTAGGGGGAAGCACAGATACGCAGTATTTT. It yields the protein CSSTYSLGGSTDTQYF.